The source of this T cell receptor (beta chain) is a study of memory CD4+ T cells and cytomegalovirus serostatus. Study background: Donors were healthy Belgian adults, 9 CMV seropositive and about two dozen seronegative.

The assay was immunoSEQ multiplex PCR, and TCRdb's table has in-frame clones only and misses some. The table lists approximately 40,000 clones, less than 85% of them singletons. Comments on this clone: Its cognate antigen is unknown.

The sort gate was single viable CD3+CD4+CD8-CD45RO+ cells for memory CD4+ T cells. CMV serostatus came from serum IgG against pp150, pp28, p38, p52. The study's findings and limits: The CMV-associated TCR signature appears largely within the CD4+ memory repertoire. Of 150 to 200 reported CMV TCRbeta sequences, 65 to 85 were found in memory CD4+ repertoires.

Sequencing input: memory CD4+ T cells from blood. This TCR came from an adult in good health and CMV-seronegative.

CDR3 in amino acids: CASSLFRQGSKHGYTF. The CDR3 bases are TGTGCCAGCAGCTTATTCCGACAGGGTTCCAAACATGGCTACACCTTC. V is TRBV7-8 and J is TRBJ1-2, with 7 nucleotides matching TRBD1. Germline CDR1 and CDR2: SGHVS and FQNEAQ. V lost 2 bases, J lost 6 bases, and 12 bases stayed unmatched. This CDR3 is 16 amino acids long.